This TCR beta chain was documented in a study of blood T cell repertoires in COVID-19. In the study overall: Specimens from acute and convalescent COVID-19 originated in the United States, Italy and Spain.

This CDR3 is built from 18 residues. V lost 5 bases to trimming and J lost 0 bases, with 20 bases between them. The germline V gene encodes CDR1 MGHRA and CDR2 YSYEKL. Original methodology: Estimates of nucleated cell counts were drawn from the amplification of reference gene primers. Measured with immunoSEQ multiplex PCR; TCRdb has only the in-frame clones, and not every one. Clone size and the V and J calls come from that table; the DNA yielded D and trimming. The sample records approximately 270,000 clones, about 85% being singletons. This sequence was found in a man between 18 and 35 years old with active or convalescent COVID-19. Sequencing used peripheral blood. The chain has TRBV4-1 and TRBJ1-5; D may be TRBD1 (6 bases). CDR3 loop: CASSSTQGSAYSNQPQHF. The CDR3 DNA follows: TGCGCCAGCAGCAGTACACAGGGTTCGGCTTATAGCAATCAGCCCCAGCATTTT.